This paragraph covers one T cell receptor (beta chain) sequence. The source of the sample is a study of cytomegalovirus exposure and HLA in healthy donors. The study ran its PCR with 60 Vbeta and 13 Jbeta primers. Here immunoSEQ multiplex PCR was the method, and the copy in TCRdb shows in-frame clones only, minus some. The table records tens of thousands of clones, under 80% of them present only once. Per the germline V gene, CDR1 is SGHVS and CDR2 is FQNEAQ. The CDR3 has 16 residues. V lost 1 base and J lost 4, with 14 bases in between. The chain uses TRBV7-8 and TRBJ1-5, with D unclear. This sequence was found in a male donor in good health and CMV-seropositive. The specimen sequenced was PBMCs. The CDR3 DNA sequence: TGTGCCAGCAGCTTAGAGGCAGCGGAACTTAATCAGCCCCAGCATTTT. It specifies CASSLEAAELNQPQHF.